This T cell receptor beta chain was observed in a study of cytomegalovirus exposure and HLA in healthy donors. The wider study: The same platform used for the 650 to 700 first-cohort repertoires was also used for the 95 to 150 validation repertoires, as a later analysis reported.

Comment on this clone: Its antigen is currently unknown.

General study findings and limits: Rarity held for most TCR sequences, but there were some public TCRs that occurred in many donors.

TCRdb keeps only in-frame clones here, not all; method: immunoSEQ multiplex PCR. The table shows 70,000 or so clones, with approximately 95% occurring only once. This sequence originates from a man in his late teens or twenties in good health and CMV-seropositive. Sequenced input: PBMCs.

The chain's CDR3 is CASSLSLTKQTQYF. The CDR3 bases are TGCGCCAGCAGCTTGTCTCTAACGAAGCAGACCCAGTACTTC. V and J are TRBV5-1 and TRBJ2-5; D remains ambiguous. This CDR3 is built from 14 residues. V was cut by 1 base and J by 6 bases, with 13 bases left in between. Germline V CDR1 and CDR2: SGHRS, YFSETQ.